The source of this T cell receptor beta chain is a study of T cells in Graves' hyperthyroidism and ophthalmopathy. Background on the study: Staff took peripheral blood when the initial diagnosis was made, before any treatment began.

This clonotype was seen a few times. The antigen remains unidentified. The germline V gene has CDR1 MDHEN and CDR2 SYDVKM. The length of the CDR3 is 14 residues. J lost 6 bases, V lost 6 bases, and 8 bases had no gene match. Broader study findings: Appearing also in blood were most of the thyroid clonotypes expanded above 0.001.

The investigators amplified TCR beta CDR3 regions from RNA transcripts. HTBI primers were the set used in a first-round RT-PCR of the TCR CDR3. TCRdb reprocessed the multiplex PCR reads via MiXCR and lists one record per CDR3 protein. The sample holds nearly 600,000 distinct CDR3 sequences, 12% to 15% seen once. Subjects with ophthalmopathy showed a Clinical Activity Score no lower than 3, a NOSPECS grade no lower than 4, and a duration shorter than 3 months. Each diagnosis was grounded in clinical symptoms, serum thyroxine and TRAb, thyroid ultrasound, and orbital computed tomography. The receptor comes from a woman aged 18-29 years with Graves' ophthalmopathy. The rearrangement uses TRBV28 and TRBJ1-1; TRBD1 matches 9 bases. Material: blood. CDR3 DNA: TGTGCCAGCAGAGATACAGGGGGCAGTTCTGAAGCTTTCTTT. It codes for CASRDTGGSSEAFF.